This T cell receptor (beta chain) was retrieved from a study of shared clonotypes between healthy human individuals. Findings and limits, study-wide: Exclusively blood specimens were collected; tissue repertoires likely differ.

CDR1 and CDR2 from the germline V gene are LNHDA and SQIVND (reference sequence). V lost 5 bases to trimming and J lost 9 bases; unmatched junction nucleotides: 5. The length of the CDR3 is 13 residues. Profiling relied on immunoSEQ multiplex PCR, and the TCRdb table lists in-frame clones only, not all of them. The sample lists about 480,000 clones, 75% to 80% occurring once. Regarding this clone: Its antigen is still unknown.

Sequencing input: PBMCs. The sequence was collected from a woman aged 40 to 49 in good health. Some clones in this sample may be carry-over from other donors' samples. The J gene is TRBJ1-3, the V gene TRBV19, with 9 positions matching TRBD1. Here the CDR3 DNA reads TGTGCCAGTAGTGGACAGGGGCTGCCCACCATATATTTT. Translation: CASSGQGLPTIYF.